Each of the 20 T cell receptor beta chains below was sequenced from the same sample in a study of identical twins (TCRdb year 2016). The library was made by 5' RACE. The sample was run on an Illumina HiSeq 2000. The raw public data were reprocessed by TCRdb itself: fastp quality trimming at Q25, MiXCR clonotype calling, in-frame beta chains only. Every entry covers one CDR3 protein and lists the most common genes and DNA from its rows. Here the sample has about 920,000 distinct CDR3 sequences; roughly an eighth occur a single time. The ten largest clonotypes hold 1.5% to 2% of the sample. The sample was also reused in another study, on yellow fever vaccine responses in identical twins.

The specimen was PBMCs. The receptors were gathered from a woman under 30 in good health.

The CDR3 DNA reads as TGTGCCACCCGGGGGGGGCGGGAGCGCCTGCTCTCCTACGAGCAGTACTTC. This gives the protein CATRGGRERLLSYEQYF. The chain recombines TRBV10-3 with TRBJ2-7; 8 nucleotides line up with TRBD2. Trimming took 10 bases from V and 0 from J; bases not matched to a gene: 17. The CDR3 spans 17 residues. Germline CDR1 reads ENHRY; CDR2 reads SYGVKD.

The genes are TRBV20-1 and TRBJ2-3; tentatively, D is TRBD1 or TRBD2 (5 bases each). This CDR3 contains 15 residues. The V and J ends lost 7 bases and 2 bases respectively, with 19 bases between them. The V gene's germline CDR1 is DFQATT and CDR2 SNEGSKA (reference sequence). The CDR3 DNA is TGCAGTGTCTACCGGGACCTCACCCCCACAGATACGCAGTATTTT. Translated: CSVYRDLTPTDTQYF.

This clonotype was seen only a few times. The chain couples TRBV7-9 to TRBJ2-5; TRBD2 agrees at 13 bases. This CDR3 spans 16 amino acids. Germline V lookup: CDR1 SEHNR, CDR2 FQNEAQ (reference sequence). The V and J ends lost 4 bases and 4 bases, in that order; junction bases with no gene match: 6. The CDR3 DNA follows: TGTGCCAGCAGCTCTGGACTAGCGGGAGAGCGAGAGACCCAGTACTTC. Translation: CASSSGLAGERETQYF.

This clonotype was detected only a few times. The V and J genes are TRBV10-3 and TRBJ2-1; 13 nucleotides line up with TRBD2. Germline V gene lookup returns CDR1 ENHRY and CDR2 SYGVKD. The CDR3 has 17 residues. V dropped 10 bases and J dropped 0; count of bases not matched to a gene: 9. Written as DNA, the CDR3 is TGTGCCACCCGGGGGACTAGCGGGGAGGACTCCTACAATGAGCAGTTCTTC. Protein sequence: CATRGTSGEDSYNEQFF.

This clonotype was observed a few times. The rearrangement links TRBV4-1 to TRBJ2-5, with D hard to call. V was shortened by 1 base and J by 1 base, with 7 bases between the two germline ends. Germline V gene data show CDR1 as MGHRA and CDR2 as YSYEKL. The CDR3 is 14 amino acids. DNA for the CDR3: TGCGCCAGCAGCCAAGGGGTCATCCAAGAGACCCAGTACTTC. Its protein product is CASSQGVIQETQYF.

This clonotype has just a few counts. The CDR3 region is CASGPYLRWPDISYEQYF. CDR3 DNA sequence: TGTGCTAGTGGCCCCTATCTCAGGTGGCCAGACATCTCCTACGAGCAGTACTTC. This chain uses TRBV12-5 with TRBJ2-7; D not resolved. The V gene lost 6 bases and the J gene lost 0 bases, with 24 bases spanning the gap. Germline CDR1 LGHNT, CDR2 FRNRAP. This CDR3 has 18 residues.

This clonotype was recorded a few times. This chain connects TRBV2 to TRBJ2-3; 7 nucleotides agree with TRBD2. The CDR3 contains 15 residues. The trim removed 0 bases at V and 5 bases at J, leaving 5 bases unmatched. Germline CDR1 is SNHLY and CDR2 is FYNNEI. This CDR3 is CASSEAGAGIDTQYF. The CDR3 nucleotides are TGTGCCAGCAGTGAAGCGGGAGCGGGAATAGATACGCAGTATTTT.

This clonotype was seen a handful of times. The chain uses TRBV10-3 and TRBJ1-1, with TRBD1 matching 7 bases. The length of the CDR3 is 14 residues. V dropped 7 bases and J dropped 3; count of bases not matched to a gene: 8. Per the germline V gene, CDR1 is ENHRY and CDR2 is SYGVKD. The CDR3 bases are TGTGCCATCACCTCGACAGGGATGGACACTGAAGCTTTCTTT. Translated: CAITSTGMDTEAFF.

The chain links TRBV9 to TRBJ2-1; D is uncertain. Trimming shortened V by 5 bases and J by 6 bases, and 6 bases separated the two germline ends. The CDR3 totals 11 residues. Germline V gives CDR1 SGDLS, CDR2 YYNGEE. CDR3 sequence: CASRGTNEQFF. The CDR3 nucleotides are TGTGCCAGCAGGGGAACCAATGAGCAGTTCTTC.

This chain uses TRBV15 with TRBJ2-2, with a tentative D call TRBD2 (6 bases). There are 18 residues in the CDR3. V lost 0 bases to trimming and J lost 2 bases, with 16 bases between them. The germline V gene has CDR1 LNHNV and CDR2 YYDKDF (reference sequence). This CDR3 reads CATSRDKKLAYNTGELFF. For the CDR3, the DNA is TGTGCCACCAGCAGAGATAAAAAACTAGCTTATAACACCGGGGAGCTGTTTTTT.

This chain links TRBV6-5 with TRBJ2-1, with a tentative D call TRBD1 (6 bases). Germline V gene sequence: CDR1 MNHEY, CDR2 SVGAGI. The V end lost 3 bases, the J end lost 8 bases, and 14 bases lay between the germline ends. This CDR3 is 14 amino acids long. The CDR3, as DNA: TGTGCCAGCAGTTATGGGGGCCCGGGGTATGAGCAGTTCTTC. Translated, it gives CASSYGGPGYEQFF.

The chain recombines TRBV25-1 with TRBJ2-3; D is possibly TRBD2 (5 bases). The CDR3 runs 13 residues. V was trimmed by 8 bases and J by 2 bases, leaving 11 bases between them. Germline CDR1 is MGHDK and CDR2 is SYGVNS. The CDR3, as DNA: TGTGCCAGCCGGACTCCCCTCACAGATACGCAGTATTTT. Protein sequence: CASRTPLTDTQYF.

This clonotype was detected a few times. The chain couples TRBV9 to TRBJ2-3, with 11 bases that match TRBD2. V shed 7 bases and J 4 bases; nucleotides not matched to a gene: 5. CDR1 and CDR2 (germline): SGDLS, YYNGEE. This CDR3 has 14 amino acids. The CDR3 is CASGGLAVSDTQYF. Here the CDR3 DNA reads TGTGCCAGCGGGGGACTAGCGGTGTCAGATACGCAGTATTTT.

The rearrangement links TRBV12-3 or TRBV12-4 to TRBJ2-4; 8 nucleotides line up with TRBD2. V lost 5 bases and J lost 4; bases outside the gene matches: 10. The CDR3 loop spans 16 amino acids. CDR3 DNA sequence: TGTGCCAGCAGTCTGCCGAGGGCTAGCGGGAAAAACATTCAGTACTTC. This translates into CASSLPRASGKNIQYF.

In this sample, this clonotype turned up a few times. The chain uses TRBV5-6 and TRBJ1-6; 7 nucleotides align to TRBD1. After removal of 5 bases from V and 6 bases from J, the junction contained 11 bases not matched to a gene. The CDR3 sequence is 16 residues long. Germline V gene data show CDR1 as SGHDT and CDR2 as YYEEEE. In DNA form, the CDR3 reads TGTGCCAGCAGATTAGCCCCGGGACAGCCTAATTCACCCCTCCACTTT. This translates into CASRLAPGQPNSPLHF.

This clonotype has more than one count but fewer than ten. The genes are TRBV10-1 and TRBJ2-5; D is uncertain. The germline CDR1 and CDR2 sequences are WNHNN and SYGVQD (reference sequence). The V end was cut by 6 bases, the J end by 5 bases, with 16 bases between. This CDR3 has 14 amino acids. The CDR3 reads CASSDTTGPETQYF. The CDR3 region has the DNA TGCGCCAGCAGCGACACGACGGGCCCGGAGACCCAGTACTTC.

This clonotype was seen more than once but under ten times. The rearrangement links TRBV28 to TRBJ1-1; TRBD1 matches 11 bases. Germline V lookup: CDR1 MDHEN, CDR2 SYDVKM. The CDR3 extends over 18 amino acids. The ends lost 5 bases at V and 4 bases at J; junction bases unmatched: 15. The CDR3 sequence: CASSPRRTGGGLVTEAFF. As DNA, the CDR3 is TGTGCCAGCAGTCCCCGTAGGACAGGGGGCGGATTGGTCACTGAAGCTTTCTTT.

This clonotype has more than one count but fewer than ten. The gene calls are TRBV28 and TRBJ2-3; D might be TRBD2 (5 bases). V lost 7 bases and J lost 0, with 14 bases in between. This CDR3 has 15 amino acids. Germline CDR1 and CDR2: MDHEN and SYDVKM. CDR3: CASTLEAGSTDTQYF. CDR3 DNA sequence: TGTGCCAGCACCCTCGAGGCGGGCAGCACAGATACGCAGTATTTT.

J is TRBJ1-6 and V is TRBV20-1; weak D call: TRBD1 (5 bases). The CDR3 spans 16 residues. The germline CDR1 and CDR2 sequences are DFQATT and SNEGSKA (reference sequence). Trimming left V 3 bases short and J 10 bases short, with 22 bases between. The CDR3 here is CSASQFGAGLKSPLHF. The CDR3 DNA sequence: TGCAGTGCTAGCCAATTCGGGGCAGGGCTTAAGTCACCCCTCCACTTT.

This clonotype has a count of ten or more. The rearrangement links TRBV6-1 to TRBJ1-2, with 7 nucleotides matching TRBD1. J was trimmed by 1 base and V by 6 bases; bases with no gene match: 5. The CDR3 runs 14 residues. Germline lookup yields CDR1 MNHNS and CDR2 SASEGT. CDR3 sequence: CASRPQGLNYGYTF. CDR3 coding DNA: TGTGCCAGCAGACCACAGGGGCTTAACTATGGCTACACCTTC.